This TCR beta chain was identified in a study of vaccination and CD4 T cells after COVID-19. In the study overall: Post-COVID sampling occurred a median 101 days after diagnosis (range 35 to 161).

Treatment described: roughly nine-day PBMC culture with coronavirus spike peptide pools or control peptides (ViraFEST assay). As concerns this clonotype: Its antigen is unidentified. One end of the junction is discordant with germline, which a read error may explain.

This CDR3 comprises 14 residues. The V gene's germline CDR1 is SGHRS and CDR2 YFSETQ. The Oncomine TCR Beta short-read assay generated sequence data from the DNA of cultured CD4+ T cells. Genomic DNA was isolated from cultured CD4+ T cells. MiXCR was run by TCRdb on the PCR reads, yielding one entry per CDR3 protein. The table lists more than 3,000 distinct CDR3 sequences, 35% to 55% of them singletons. J is TRBJ2-3 and V is TRBV5-1; no clear D gene. The clonotype originates from a human donor who had recovered from COVID-19. Sequenced: CD4+ T cells from blood, cultured in vitro. The CDR3 loop is CTSSLLAFGDTQYF. CDR3 nucleotide sequence: TGCACCAGCAGCTTGTTGGCATTTGGGGATACGCAGTATTTT.